The 15 T cell receptor beta chains listed next were all sequenced from one sample in a study of blood T cell repertoires in COVID-19. The protocol was immunoSEQ multiplex PCR, while the TCRdb copy is restricted to in-frame clones and leaves out a portion. The top ten clones hold around 4.8% of a sample with about 210,000 clones, 89% of them seen once. The sample consisted of peripheral blood. The origin of the receptors is a woman in her thirties or forties with acute or convalescent COVID-19.

The chain has TRBV12-3 or TRBV12-4 and TRBJ1-2, with D possibly TRBD1 on 6 matching bases. The CDR3 runs to 13 residues. V lost 1 base, J lost 5 bases, and 8 bases lay in between. CDR3 sequence (DNA): TGTGCCAGCAGTTTAGACAGGGATTATGGCTACACCTTC. This sequence encodes CASSLDRDYGYTF.

In its sample, this clone was seen a few times. The rearrangement joins TRBV15 to TRBJ2-3; the D gene is possibly TRBD2 (6 bases). This CDR3 spans 16 amino acids. V was trimmed by 4 bases and J by 1 base, leaving 15 bases between them. CDR1 and CDR2 from the germline V gene are LNHNV and YYDKDF (reference sequence). The CDR3, as DNA: TGTGCCACCAGCAACCAACTAGCTGCGGGCACAGATACGCAGTATTTT. Protein product: CATSNQLAAGTDTQYF.

The V and J genes are TRBV5-1 and TRBJ1-6, with 8 nucleotides matching TRBD1. V gave up 5 bases and J gave up 6 bases; unmatched junction bases: 4. The germline V gene encodes CDR1 SGHRS and CDR2 YFSETQ. The CDR3 contains 14 residues. In nucleotides, the CDR3 is TGCGCCAGCAGTCCCACAGGGGGTAATTCACCCCTCCACTTT. Encoded protein: CASSPTGGNSPLHF. The whole variable domain, remainder taken from reference TRBV5-1 and TRBJ1-6, is KAGVTQTPRYLIKTRGQQVTLSCSPISGHRSVSWYQQTPGQGLQFLFEYFSETQRNKGNFPGRFSGRQFSNSRSEMNVSTLELGDSALYLCASSPTGGNSPLHFGNGTRLTVT.

The rearrangement joins TRBV4-1 to TRBJ2-1, with 8 nucleotides matching TRBD2. V was pared by 3 bases and J by 4 bases, with 8 bases of the junction left unmatched. CDR1 MGHRA and CDR2 YSYEKL come from the germline V gene. The CDR3 is 16 residues long. CDR3 nucleotides: TGCGCCAGCAGCCAGAGGGCGGGGGGAGGTTACAATGAGCAGTTCTTC. This gives the protein CASSQRAGGGYNEQFF.

V usage is TRBV5-1 and J usage is TRBJ2-7; D unclear. Between the trimmed V and J ends, which lost 2 bases and 0 bases, there was a span of 9 bases. The germline V gene has CDR1 SGHRS and CDR2 YFSETQ. The CDR3 has 14 residues. The CDR3 bases are TGCGCCAGCAGCTTCGGCTCGGGCTCCTACGAGCAGTACGTC. This encodes CASSFGSGSYEQYV.

This chain joins TRBV4-1 and TRBJ1-5, with TRBD1 as a possible D gene (6 bases). V lost 2 bases and J lost 3, with 8 bases in between. Germline V gene data show CDR1 as MGHRA and CDR2 as YSYEKL. The CDR3 runs to 14 residues. The CDR3 nucleotides read TGCGCCAGCAGCCAAACAGGGTTCAATCAGCCCCAGCATTTT. As protein: CASSQTGFNQPQHF.

The V call is TRBV12-5, the J call TRBJ1-2; the match to TRBD1 covers 10 bases. CDR3 length: 18 residues. The ends lost 4 bases at V and 0 bases at J; junction bases unmatched: 11. Germline assignment: CDR1 LGHNT and CDR2 FRNRAP. The CDR3 reads CASGWGDRGLLTNYGYTF. CDR3 nucleotides: TGTGCTAGTGGTTGGGGAGACAGGGGGCTCTTGACTAACTATGGCTACACCTTC.

The DNA for the CDR3 is TGCGCCAGCAGCTTGGATGGAAGGGGCGAGCAGTACGTC. Encoded protein: CASSLDGRGEQYV. V and J are TRBV5-1 and TRBJ2-7, with D possibly matching TRBD1 (5 bases). The CDR3 contains 13 residues. V shed 0 bases and J shed 6 bases, with 10 bases lying between them. CDR1 is SGHRS and CDR2 is YFSETQ in the germline V gene.

This chain connects TRBV10-1 to TRBJ2-3, with 9 bases matching TRBD2. With V trimmed by 6 bases and J by 3 bases, 1 base remained unmatched. The CDR3 totals 13 residues. Germline lookup yields CDR1 WNHNN and CDR2 SYGVQD (reference sequence). CDR3 coding DNA: TGCGCCAGCAGCCTAGCGGGGACAGATACGCAGTATTTT. It specifies CASSLAGTDTQYF.

The chain carries TRBV5-6 and TRBJ2-3, with 10 nucleotides matching TRBD1. The CDR3 contains 16 residues. Germline V gene data show CDR1 as SGHDT and CDR2 as YYEEEE. J was trimmed by 2 bases and V by 0 bases; bases with no gene match: 3. The CDR3 sequence: CASSLEGQGFTDTQYF. In DNA form, the CDR3 reads TGTGCCAGCAGCTTGGAGGGACAGGGGTTCACAGATACGCAGTATTTT. Complete variable domain (other parts from reference TRBV5-6 and TRBJ2-3): DAGVTQSPTHLIKTRGQQVTLRCSPKSGHDTVSWYQQALGQGPQFIFQYYEEEERQRGNFPDRFSGHQFPNYSSELNVNALLLGDSALYLCASSLEGQGFTDTQYFGPGTRLTVL.

V gene TRBV9 combines with J gene TRBJ1-2, with TRBD1 matching over 7 bases. CDR1 and CDR2 from the germline V gene are SGDLS and YYNGEE. J lost 5 bases, V lost 4 bases, and 11 bases had no gene match. The CDR3 has 15 amino acids. CDR3 nucleotide sequence: TGTGCCAGCAGCTTACGGGACAGACGAAAATATGGCTACACCTTC. Protein sequence: CASSLRDRRKYGYTF.

The DNA for the CDR3 is TGCAGCGTGACGACGGGGGTTACCAGGCGACCTAACTATGGCTACACCTTC. Amino acids: CSVTTGVTRRPNYGYTF. This chain uses TRBV29-1 with TRBJ1-2; the D gene is possibly TRBD1 (5 bases). V lost 6 bases, J lost 0 bases, and 23 bases lay in between. CDR1 is SQVTM, CDR2 ANQGSEA, per germline. The CDR3 spans 17 residues.

This chain connects TRBV18 to TRBJ1-1; 9 nucleotides align to TRBD1. The V gene's germline CDR1 is KGHSH and CDR2 LQKENI. The CDR3 is 20 amino acids. Trimming removed 3 bases from V and 4 bases from J; junction bases left unmatched: 21. CDR3: CASSPSWFLQGAVGSTEAFF. The CDR3 region has the DNA TGTGCCAGCTCACCGTCATGGTTTTTACAGGGGGCGGTCGGGTCCACTGAAGCTTTCTTT.

This clone appeared once. The same CDR3 also results from other DNA sequences found in this sample. This chain uses TRBV4-1 with TRBJ2-3, with 12 bases aligning to TRBD2. Germline V CDR1 and CDR2: MGHRA, YSYEKL. J lost 2 bases, V lost 2 bases, and 2 bases had no gene match. The CDR3 spans 16 residues. The CDR3, as DNA: TGCGCCAGCAGCCAAAGACTAGCGGGGGTCACAGATACGCAGTATTTT. Translated: CASSQRLAGVTDTQYF.

The J gene is TRBJ2-3, the V gene TRBV6-1; D is undetermined. The CDR3 is 13 residues long. Germline-derived CDR1 and CDR2 are MNHNS and SASEGT. V was cut by 1 base and J by 2 bases, with 4 bases left in between. The CDR3 region is CASSEGLTDTQYF. The CDR3 DNA reads TGTGCCAGCAGTGAAGGACTCACAGATACGCAGTATTTT.